This is a list of T cell receptor beta chains from one sample in a study of a mutant IDH1 vaccine in newly diagnosed glioma. Generated by immunoSEQ multiplex PCR, the TCRdb table keeps only in-frame clones and is missing some. The repertoire holds under 35,000 clones, roughly nine tenths seen once, with 4% to 5.5% in the top ten. The input for sequencing was PBMCs, taken from a glioma patient treated with radiotherapy, temozolomide or both. Every receptor here comes from a woman aged 40 to 50 with glioma. Each CDR3 is given with its conserved first and last residue. D genes are given only for firm matches. Only part of the rows carry a size: once, few, many, or a class if the clone is expanded.

V	D	J	size	CDR3	DNA
TRBV4-1	TRBD1	TRBJ1-4	-	CASSQTGFIEKLFF	TGCGCCAGCAGCCAGACAGGGTTCATTGAAAAACTGTTTTTT
TRBV5-4	TRBD1	TRBJ2-7	-	CASSLRTGTYEQYF	TGTGCCAGCAGCTTACGGACAGGGACCTACGAGCAGTACTTC
TRBV5-1	-	TRBJ2-1	-	CASSLGPNEQFF	TGCGCCAGCAGCTTGGGTCCTAATGAGCAGTTCTTC
TRBV28	-	TRBJ1-2	-	CASSKLEISAGYTF	TGTGCCAGCAGTAAACTTGAGATCAGCGCTGGCTACACCTTC
TRBV5-4	TRBD2	TRBJ2-3	-	CAAGGLTDTQYF	TGTGCGGCGGGGGGCCTCACAGATACGCAGTATTTT
TRBV5-4	-	TRBJ1-5	-	CASSLAGTIDSNQPQHF	TGTGCCAGCAGCTTGGCGGGCACCATTGATAGCAATCAGCCCCAGCATTTT
TRBV6-5	TRBD1	TRBJ1-2	-	CASSSDRGSLNYGYTF	TGTGCCAGCAGTTCGGACAGGGGATCCCTTAACTATGGCTACACCTTC
TRBV6-5	TRBD2	TRBJ2-1	once	CASSYRGLPYNEQFF	TGTGCCAGCAGTTACCGGGGACTACCCTACAATGAGCAGTTCTTC
TRBV19	-	TRBJ1-1	-	CASSTSLWTEAFF	TGTGCCAGTAGTACCTCGCTTTGGACTGAAGCTTTCTTT
TRBV4-1	TRBD1	TRBJ1-5	-	CASSADRFVNQPQHF	TGCGCCAGCAGCGCGGACAGGTTCGTCAATCAGCCCCAGCATTTT
TRBV6-6	-	TRBJ1-5	-	CASSQGPPGQPQHF	TGTGCCAGCAGCCAAGGACCTCCGGGGCAGCCCCAGCATTTT
TRBV4-1	-	TRBJ1-1	-	CASSRDLNTEAFF	TGCGCCAGCAGCCGGGATCTGAACACTGAAGCTTTCTTT